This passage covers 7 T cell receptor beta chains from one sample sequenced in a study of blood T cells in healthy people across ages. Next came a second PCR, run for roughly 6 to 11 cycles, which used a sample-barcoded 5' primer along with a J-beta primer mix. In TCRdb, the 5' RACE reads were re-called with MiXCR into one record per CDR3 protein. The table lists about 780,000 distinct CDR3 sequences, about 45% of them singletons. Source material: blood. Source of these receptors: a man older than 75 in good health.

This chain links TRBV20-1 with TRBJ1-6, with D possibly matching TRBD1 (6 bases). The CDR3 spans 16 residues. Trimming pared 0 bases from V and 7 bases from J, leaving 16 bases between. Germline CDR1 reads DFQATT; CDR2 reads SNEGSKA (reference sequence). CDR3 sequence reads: CSAREDGQLGNSPLHF. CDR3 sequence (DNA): TGCAGTGCTAGAGAGGATGGACAGCTAGGGAATTCACCCCTCCACTTT.

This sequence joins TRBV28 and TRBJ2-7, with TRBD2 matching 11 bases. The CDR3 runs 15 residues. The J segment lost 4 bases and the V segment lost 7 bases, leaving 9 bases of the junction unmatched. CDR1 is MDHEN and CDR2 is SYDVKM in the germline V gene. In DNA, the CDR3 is TGTGCCAGCACCAGGTCCGGGACTAGCGGTTACGAGCAGTACTTC. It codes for CASTRSGTSGYEQYF. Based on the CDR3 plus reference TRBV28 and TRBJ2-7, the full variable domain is DVKVTQSSRYLVKRTGEKVFLECVQDMDHENMFWYRQDPGLGLRLIYFSYDVKMKEKGDIPEGYSVSREKKERFSLILESASTNQTSMYLCASTRSGTSGYEQYFGPGTRLTVT.

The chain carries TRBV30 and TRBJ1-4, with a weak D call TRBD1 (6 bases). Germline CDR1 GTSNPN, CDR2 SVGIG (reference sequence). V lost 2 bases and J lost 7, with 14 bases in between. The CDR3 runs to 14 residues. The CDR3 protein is CAWSTYREAEKLFF. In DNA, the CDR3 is TGTGCCTGGAGTACCTACAGGGAGGCTGAAAAACTGTTTTTT.

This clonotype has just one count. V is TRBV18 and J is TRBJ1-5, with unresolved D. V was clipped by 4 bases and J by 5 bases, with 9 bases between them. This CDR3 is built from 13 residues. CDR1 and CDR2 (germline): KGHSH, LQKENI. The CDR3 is CASSQGNDQPQHF. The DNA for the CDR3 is TGTGCCAGCTCACAGGGTAACGATCAGCCCCAGCATTTT.

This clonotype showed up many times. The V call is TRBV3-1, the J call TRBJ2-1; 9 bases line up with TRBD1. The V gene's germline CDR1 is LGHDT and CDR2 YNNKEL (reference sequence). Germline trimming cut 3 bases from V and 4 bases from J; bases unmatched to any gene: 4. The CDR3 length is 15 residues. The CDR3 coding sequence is TGTGCCAGCAGCCACTCCGACAGGGGGTACAATGAGCAGTTCTTC. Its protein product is CASSHSDRGYNEQFF.

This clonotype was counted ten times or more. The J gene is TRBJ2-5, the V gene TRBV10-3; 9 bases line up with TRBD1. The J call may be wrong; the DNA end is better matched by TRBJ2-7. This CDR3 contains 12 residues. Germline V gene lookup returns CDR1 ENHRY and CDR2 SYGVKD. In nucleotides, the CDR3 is TGTGCCACGACGGACAGGGGAGGCGAGCAGTACTTC. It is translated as CATTDRGGEQYF.

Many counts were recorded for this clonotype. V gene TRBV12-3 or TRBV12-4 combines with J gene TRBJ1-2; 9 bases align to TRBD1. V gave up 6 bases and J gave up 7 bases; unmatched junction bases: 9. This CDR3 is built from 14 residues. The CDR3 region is CASSREGQGFGYTF. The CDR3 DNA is TGTGCCAGCAGCCGCGAGGGACAGGGTTTTGGCTACACCTTC.